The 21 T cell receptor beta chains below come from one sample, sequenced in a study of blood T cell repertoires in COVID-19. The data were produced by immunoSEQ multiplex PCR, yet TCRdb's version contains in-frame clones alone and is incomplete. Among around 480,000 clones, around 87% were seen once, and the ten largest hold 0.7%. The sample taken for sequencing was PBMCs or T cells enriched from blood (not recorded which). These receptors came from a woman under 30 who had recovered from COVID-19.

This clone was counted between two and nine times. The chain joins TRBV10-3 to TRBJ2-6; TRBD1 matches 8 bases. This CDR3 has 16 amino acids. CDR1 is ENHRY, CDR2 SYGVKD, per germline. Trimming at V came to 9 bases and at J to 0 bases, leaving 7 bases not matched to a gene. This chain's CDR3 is CAIRGQVISGANVLTF. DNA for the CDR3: TGTGCCATAAGGGGACAGGTCATCTCTGGGGCCAACGTCCTGACTTTC.

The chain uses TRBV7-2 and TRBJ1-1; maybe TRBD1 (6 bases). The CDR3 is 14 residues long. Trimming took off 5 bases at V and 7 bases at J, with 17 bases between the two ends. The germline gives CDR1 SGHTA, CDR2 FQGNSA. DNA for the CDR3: TGTGCCAGCAGCCCCCAACAGGGTGATAGTGAAGCTTTCTTT. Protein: CASSPQQGDSEAFF.

CDR3 nucleotide sequence: TGTGCCAGCAGTCTCGGACAGGGCGAAGCTTTCTTT. Its translation: CASSLGQGEAFF. The chain employs TRBV6-5 and TRBJ1-1; 8 bases agree with TRBD1. The V segment lost 5 bases and the J segment 8 bases; nucleotides outside the gene matches: 4. The germline CDR1 and CDR2 sequences are MNHEY and SVGAGI. This CDR3 is 12 amino acids long.

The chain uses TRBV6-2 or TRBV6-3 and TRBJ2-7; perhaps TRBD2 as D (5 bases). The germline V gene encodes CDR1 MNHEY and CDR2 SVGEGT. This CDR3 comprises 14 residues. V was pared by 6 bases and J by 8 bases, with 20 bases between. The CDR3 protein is CASSPEGSTRKQYF. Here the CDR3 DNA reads TGTGCCAGCAGCCCCGAGGGAAGTACGAGGAAGCAGTACTTC.

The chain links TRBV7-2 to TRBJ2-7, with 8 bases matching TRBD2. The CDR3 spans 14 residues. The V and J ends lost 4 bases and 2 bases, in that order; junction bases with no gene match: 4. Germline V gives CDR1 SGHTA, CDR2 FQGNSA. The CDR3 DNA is TGTGCCAGCAGCTACCACGGGGGGGCCTACGAGCAGTACTTC. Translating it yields CASSYHGGAYEQYF. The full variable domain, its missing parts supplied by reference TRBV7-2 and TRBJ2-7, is GAGVSQSPSNKVTEKGKDVELRCDPISGHTALYWYRQSLGQGLEFLIYFQGNSAPDKSGLPSDRFSAERTGGSVSTLTIQRTQQEDSAVYLCASSYHGGAYEQYFGPGTRLTVT.

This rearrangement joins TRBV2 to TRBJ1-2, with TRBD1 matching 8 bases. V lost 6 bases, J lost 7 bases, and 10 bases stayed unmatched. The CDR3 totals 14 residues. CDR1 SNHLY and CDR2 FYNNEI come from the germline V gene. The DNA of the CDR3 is TGTGCCAGCAGCGCTACAGGGGGGGAAGGTGGCTACACCTTC. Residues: CASSATGGEGGYTF. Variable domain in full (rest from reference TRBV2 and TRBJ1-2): EPEVTQTPSHQVTQMGQEVILRCVPISNHLYFYWYRQILGQKVEFLVSFYNNEISEKSEIFDDQFSVERPDGSNFTLKIRSTKLEDSAMYFCASSATGGEGGYTFGSGTRLTVV.

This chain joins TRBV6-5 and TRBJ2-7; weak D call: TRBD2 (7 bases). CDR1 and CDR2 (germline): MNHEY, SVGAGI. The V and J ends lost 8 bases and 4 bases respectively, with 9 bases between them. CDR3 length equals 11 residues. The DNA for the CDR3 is TGTGCCAGCGGGGGGGCGTACGAGCAGTACTTC. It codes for CASGGAYEQYF.

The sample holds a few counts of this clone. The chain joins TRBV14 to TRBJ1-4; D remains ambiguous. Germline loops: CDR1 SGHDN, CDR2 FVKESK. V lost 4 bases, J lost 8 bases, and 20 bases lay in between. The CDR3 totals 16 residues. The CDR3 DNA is TGTGCCAGCAGCCGGTACCGGGGAGCAGAACGGGAAAAACTGTTTTTT. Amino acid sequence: CASSRYRGAEREKLFF.

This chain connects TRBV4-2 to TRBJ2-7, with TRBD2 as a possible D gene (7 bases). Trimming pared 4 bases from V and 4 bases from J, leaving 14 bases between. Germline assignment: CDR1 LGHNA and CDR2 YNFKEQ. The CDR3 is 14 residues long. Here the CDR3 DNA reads TGTGCCAGCAGCCCGAGGGAGGGGGATTACGAGCAGTACTTC. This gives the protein CASSPREGDYEQYF.

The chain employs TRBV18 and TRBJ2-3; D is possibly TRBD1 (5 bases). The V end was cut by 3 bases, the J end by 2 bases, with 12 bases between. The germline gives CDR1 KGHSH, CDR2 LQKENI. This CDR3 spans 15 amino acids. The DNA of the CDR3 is TGTGCCAGCTCACCGGACACCTTCTTCACAGATACGCAGTATTTT. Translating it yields CASSPDTFFTDTQYF.

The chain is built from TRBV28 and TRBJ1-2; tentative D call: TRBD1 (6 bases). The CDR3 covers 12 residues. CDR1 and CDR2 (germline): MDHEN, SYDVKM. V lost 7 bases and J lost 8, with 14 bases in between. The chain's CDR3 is CASTEGGGGYTF. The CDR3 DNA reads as TGTGCCAGCACCGAGGGTGGGGGCGGCTACACCTTC.

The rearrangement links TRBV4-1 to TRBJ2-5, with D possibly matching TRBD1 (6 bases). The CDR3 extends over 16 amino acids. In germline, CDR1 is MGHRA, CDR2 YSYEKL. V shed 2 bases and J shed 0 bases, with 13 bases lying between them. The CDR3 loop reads CASSQPRRGHQETQYF. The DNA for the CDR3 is TGCGCCAGCAGCCAACCACGCAGGGGCCACCAAGAGACCCAGTACTTC.

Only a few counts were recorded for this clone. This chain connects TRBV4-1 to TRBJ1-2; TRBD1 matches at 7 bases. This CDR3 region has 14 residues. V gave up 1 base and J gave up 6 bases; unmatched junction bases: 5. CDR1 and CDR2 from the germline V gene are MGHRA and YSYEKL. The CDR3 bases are TGCGCCAGCAGCCAAGTTGGACAGGTGGATGGCTACACCTTC. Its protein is CASSQVGQVDGYTF.

The CDR3 DNA reads TGTGCCAGCAGCTTAGATGAGGGATGGGACACTGAAGCTTTCTTT. It codes for CASSLDEGWDTEAFF. V gene TRBV11-2 combines with J gene TRBJ1-1; D remains ambiguous. This CDR3 region has 15 residues. Germline V CDR1 and CDR2: SGHAT, FQNNGV. The V and J ends lost 0 bases and 3 bases respectively, with 11 bases between them.

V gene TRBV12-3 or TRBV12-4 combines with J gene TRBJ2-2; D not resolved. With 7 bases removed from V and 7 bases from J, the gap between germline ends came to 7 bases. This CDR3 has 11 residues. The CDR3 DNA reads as TGTGCCAGCACGCAGGACGGGGAGCTGTTTTTT. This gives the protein CASTQDGELFF.

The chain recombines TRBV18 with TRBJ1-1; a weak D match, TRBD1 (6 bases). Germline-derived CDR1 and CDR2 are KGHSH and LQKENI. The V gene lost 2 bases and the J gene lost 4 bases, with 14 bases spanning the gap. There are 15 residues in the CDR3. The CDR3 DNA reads TGTGCCAGCTCACCAAAAATAGGACAGACCACTGAAGCTTTCTTT. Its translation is CASSPKIGQTTEAFF.

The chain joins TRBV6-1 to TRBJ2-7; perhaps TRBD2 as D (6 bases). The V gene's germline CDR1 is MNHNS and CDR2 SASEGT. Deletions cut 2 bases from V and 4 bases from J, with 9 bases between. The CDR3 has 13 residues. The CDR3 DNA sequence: TGTGCCAGCAGTGAATGGGGGGATTACGAGCAGTACTTC. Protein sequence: CASSEWGDYEQYF.

This CDR3 is CASSPGQGRSQPQHF. The DNA of the CDR3 is TGTGCCAGCAGTCCAGGACAGGGCCGGAGTCAGCCCCAGCATTTT. The rearrangement joins TRBV6-5 to TRBJ1-5; 8 nucleotides line up with TRBD1. Trimming cost V 5 bases and J 6 bases; bases outside gene matches: 9. From germline, CDR1 is MNHEY and CDR2 SVGAGI. This CDR3 region has 15 residues.

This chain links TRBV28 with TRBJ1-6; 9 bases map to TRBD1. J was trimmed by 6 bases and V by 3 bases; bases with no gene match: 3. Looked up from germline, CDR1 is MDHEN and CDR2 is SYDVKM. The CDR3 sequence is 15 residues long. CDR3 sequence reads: CASSFGTGPNSPLHF. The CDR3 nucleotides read TGTGCCAGCAGTTTCGGGACAGGGCCTAATTCACCCCTCCACTTT.

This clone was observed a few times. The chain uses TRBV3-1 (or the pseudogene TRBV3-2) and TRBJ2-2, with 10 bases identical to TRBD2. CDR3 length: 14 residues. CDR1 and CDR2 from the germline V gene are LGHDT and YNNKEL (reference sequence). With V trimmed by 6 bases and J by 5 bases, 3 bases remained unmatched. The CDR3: CASSHSGGTGELFF. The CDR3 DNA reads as TGTGCCAGCAGTCATAGCGGGGGGACCGGGGAGCTGTTTTTT.

The CDR3 sequence: CASSVGSGAADTQYF. In nucleotides, the CDR3 is TGTGCCAGCAGCGTAGGGTCAGGGGCTGCAGATACGCAGTATTTT. The chain carries TRBV9 and TRBJ2-3, with a tentative D call TRBD1 (6 bases). CDR1 SGDLS and CDR2 YYNGEE come from the germline V gene. V lost 0 bases and J lost 4, with 12 bases in between. The CDR3 loop spans 15 amino acids.